This is a list of T cell receptor beta chains from one sample in a study of blood T cell repertoires in COVID-19. The protocol was immunoSEQ multiplex PCR, while the TCRdb copy is restricted to in-frame clones and leaves out a portion. Counted here are under 250,000 clones, approximately 83% occurring once; the ten biggest clones make up approximately 4.7%. The sequencing sample was made of peripheral blood. The receptor source for this set is a man aged 45-65 years with active or convalescent COVID-19. Both conserved end residues are part of each CDR3. A D gene is named only where the DNA matches it firmly. Some rows have no size entry. The others give once, few or many, or a class for an expanded clone.

CDR3 length | D gene | J gene | clone size | V gene | CDR3 DNA | CDR3 protein
16 | TRBD1 | TRBJ2-5 | once | TRBV5-4 | TGTGCCAGCAGCTCCGGGGGCGGACAGGGTCCGGAGACCCAGTACTTC | CASSSGGGQGPETQYF
15 | - | TRBJ1-1 | - | TRBV4-2 | TGTGCCAGCAGCCAGGGACCGGGGGGAGACACTGAAGCTTTCTTT | CASSQGPGGDTEAFF
15 | TRBD2 | TRBJ2-2 | - | TRBV28 | TGTGCCAGCTCCCTCGGACTAGCGGACACCGGGGAGCTGTTTTTT | CASSLGLADTGELFF
15 | TRBD1 | TRBJ1-5 | - | TRBV2 | TGTGCCAGCAGTCCCGGGGCCACAGGGGGGCAGCCCCAGCATTTT | CASSPGATGGQPQHF
13 | - | TRBJ2-2 | - | TRBV7-9 | TGTGCCGGCCGGGAAGGTGACACCGGGGAGCTGTTTTTT | CAGREGDTGELFF
11 | - | TRBJ1-2 | few | TRBV19 | TGTGCCAGTAGTATTTCAGGAGGCTACACCTTC | CASSISGGYTF
15 | TRBD2 | TRBJ2-7 | - | TRBV6-5 | TGTGCCAGCAGTCCCCAGCGACGGGGGGACTACGAGCAGTACTTC | CASSPQRRGDYEQYF
15 | TRBD2 | TRBJ2-3 | - | TRBV2 | TGTGCCAGCAGCGATAGCGGGGCCCACACAGATACGCAGTATTTT | CASSDSGAHTDTQYF
14 | - | TRBJ1-1 | - | TRBV7-9 | TGTGCCAGCAGCTTAGTAATAGGGGAAACTGAAGCTTTCTTT | CASSLVIGETEAFF
14 | - | TRBJ1-6 | - | TRBV19 | TGTGCCAGTACTCTCCAGGTGGCCGGTTCACCCCTCCACTTT | CASTLQVAGSPLHF